This TCR beta chain is from a study of T cells after yellow fever vaccination. TCRdb passed the 5' RACE reads through MiXCR, listing each CDR3 protein once. The data contain a few hundred thousand distinct CDR3 sequences, approximately 4.3% of them seen just once; the ten biggest clones take up around 19%. In regard to this clonotype: The target antigen is unknown.

General study findings and limits: It was a weaker secondary response, yet one that peaked faster, at day 5 versus 15. In post-booster samples, most primary-vaccination clones reappeared (roughly 96% CD4, roughly 90% CD8).

V was clipped by 5 bases and J by 4 bases, with 14 bases between them. This CDR3 comprises 15 residues. CDR1 SEHNR and CDR2 FQNEAQ come from the germline V gene (reference sequence). The gene calls are TRBV7-9 and TRBJ2-2, with D tentatively TRBD1 (5 bases). The sample here was PBMCs, taken 15 days after the yellow fever booster vaccination. The sequence was collected from a man younger than 35 who received the YFV17D yellow fever vaccine. Here the CDR3 DNA reads TGTGCCAGCAGCGACAGACAGATCATCACCGGGGAGCTGTTTTTT. Its protein product is CASSDRQIITGELFF.